This T cell receptor (beta chain) was documented in a study of shared clonotypes between healthy human individuals. On the study more broadly: Each donor's CD8 memory used one plate, CD8 naive two, each CD4 subset three.

As regards this clone: Antigen: not known.

Sequencing was performed with immunoSEQ multiplex PCR; in TCRdb, only in-frame clones are kept and a portion is missing. The sample records roughly 2.2 million clones, just over 90% being singletons. Study outcomes and limitations: Some naive CD4 clonotypes, around 4.7%, turned up in common across several donors. Among donors, clonotype sharing was expected to be affected by sequencing depth.

The CDR3 contains 16 residues. Germline CDR1 reads SGHDN; CDR2 reads FVKESK. V lost 2 bases to trimming and J lost 4 bases, with 16 bases between them. This receptor was identified in a man aged 18 to 30 in good health. Some clones in this sample may be carry-over from other donors' samples. Sequencing input: naive CD4+ T cells from PBMCs. Subset specified: CD45RA+ positively selected. The gene calls are TRBV14 and TRBJ2-3; D is perhaps TRBD1 (7 bases). CDR3 nucleotides: TGTGCCAGCAGCCAAAGGAGGGGGCCTCCCTCAGATACGCAGTATTTT. It translates to CASSQRRGPPSDTQYF.